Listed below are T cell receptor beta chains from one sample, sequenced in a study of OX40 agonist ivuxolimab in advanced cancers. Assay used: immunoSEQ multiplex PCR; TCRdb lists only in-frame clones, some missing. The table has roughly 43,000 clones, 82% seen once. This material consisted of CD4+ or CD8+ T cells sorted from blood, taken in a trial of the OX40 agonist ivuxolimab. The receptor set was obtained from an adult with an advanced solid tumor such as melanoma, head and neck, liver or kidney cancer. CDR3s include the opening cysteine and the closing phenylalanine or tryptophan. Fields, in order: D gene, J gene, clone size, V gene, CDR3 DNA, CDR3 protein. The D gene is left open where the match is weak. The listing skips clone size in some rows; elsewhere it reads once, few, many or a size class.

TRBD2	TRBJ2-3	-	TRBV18	TGTGCCAGCTCACCGACTAGCGGGGCAGTAGATACGCAGTATTTT	CASSPTSGAVDTQYF
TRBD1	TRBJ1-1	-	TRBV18	TGTGCCAGCTCACCGCGGACAGGCGGGATGAACACTGAAGCTTTCTTT	CASSPRTGGMNTEAFF
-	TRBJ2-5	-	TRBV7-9	TGTGCCAGCAGCTCTCAAGAGACCCAGTACTTC	CASSSQETQYF
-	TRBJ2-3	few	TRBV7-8	TGTGCCAGCAGCTCCACGCTCGATACGCAGTATTTT	CASSSTLDTQYF
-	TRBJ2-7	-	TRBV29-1	TGCAGCGTTACAAGGACACAGGGCTACGAGCAGTACTTC	CSVTRTQGYEQYF
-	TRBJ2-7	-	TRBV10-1	TGCGCCAGCAGTGACTTATGCGGATACTACGAGCAGTACTTC	CASSDLCGYYEQYF
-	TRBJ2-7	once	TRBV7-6	TGTGCCAGCAGCCCACTCTACGAGCAGTACTTC	CASSPLYEQYF
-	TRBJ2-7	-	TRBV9	TGTGCCAGCAGCGTAGGGGGTAGGTCCCACGAGCAGTACTTC	CASSVGGRSHEQYF
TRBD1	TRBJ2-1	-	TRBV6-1	TGTGCCAGCAGGTTACAGGGGCCGGCCTACAATGAGCAGTTCTTC	CASRLQGPAYNEQFF
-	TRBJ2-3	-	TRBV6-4	TGTGCCAGCAGTGTGGAGGGGGGGCGCACAGATACGCAGTATTTT	CASSVEGGRTDTQYF
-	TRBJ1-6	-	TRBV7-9	TGTGCCAGCAGCCCCGCAGGCGTATATAATTCACCCCTCCACTTT	CASSPAGVYNSPLHF